The 26 T cell receptor beta chains in this list originate from one sample, sequenced in a study of blood T cells in healthy people across ages. Primers used in a second PCR of roughly 6 to 11 cycles were a sample-barcoded 5' primer and a J-beta primer mix. TCRdb fed the 5' RACE reads into MiXCR, producing one record per CDR3 protein. The sample has approximately 600,000 distinct CDR3 sequences, approximately 50% seen once. The sequenced sample was blood. The receptors stem from a man aged 55 to 70 in good health.

The gene calls are TRBV6-2 or TRBV6-3 and TRBJ2-3; TRBD2 aligns across 9 bases. This CDR3 is built from 14 residues. Germline V CDR1 and CDR2: MNHEY, SVGEGT. V trimming: 8 bases; J trimming: 4 bases; junction bases outside the gene matches: 7. CDR3 amino acids: CASLGTSNSDTQYF. CDR3 nucleotides: TGTGCCAGCCTCGGGACTAGCAATTCAGATACGCAGTATTTT.

The CDR3 here is CASSQDHIIAKNIQYF. In DNA form, the CDR3 reads TGTGCCAGCAGCCAAGACCATATAATAGCCAAAAACATTCAGTACTTC. The chain combines TRBV3-1 with TRBJ2-4; D is unclear. Looked up from germline, CDR1 is LGHDT and CDR2 is YNNKEL (reference sequence). The V end lost 0 bases, the J end lost 0 bases, and 9 bases lay between the germline ends. The CDR3 totals 16 residues.

V and J are TRBV6-2 or TRBV6-3 and TRBJ2-7; TRBD2 matches at 8 bases. Germline CDR1 and CDR2: MNHEY and SVGEGT. This CDR3 comprises 14 residues. V lost 2 bases to trimming and J lost 6 bases; unmatched junction nucleotides: 6. CDR3 loop: CASSYGTSRCEQYF. The CDR3 DNA reads TGTGCCAGCAGTTACGGGACTAGTCGATGCGAGCAGTACTTC.

The gene calls are TRBV7-2 and TRBJ1-4; the match to TRBD1 covers 8 bases. V lost 5 bases and J lost 6; bases outside the gene matches: 8. In germline, CDR1 is SGHTA, CDR2 FQGNSA. This CDR3 has 15 amino acids. The CDR3 DNA follows: TGTGCCAGCAGCGTAGTGGGGGGACAGGATGAAAAACTGTTTTTT. Translated, it gives CASSVVGGQDEKLFF. Combining the CDR3 with reference TRBV7-2 and TRBJ1-4 gives the whole variable domain GAGVSQSPSNKVTEKGKDVELRCDPISGHTALYWYRQSLGQGLEFLIYFQGNSAPDKSGLPSDRFSAERTGGSVSTLTIQRTQQEDSAVYLCASSVVGGQDEKLFFGSGTQLSVL.

The chain is built from TRBV13 and TRBJ2-5; D tentatively reads TRBD1 or TRBD2 (7 bases each). The CDR3 runs 16 residues. Germline V gene sequence: CDR1 PRHDT, CDR2 FYEKMQ (reference sequence). V was shortened by 6 bases and J by 11 bases, with 28 bases between the two germline ends. The CDR3 sequence is CASRPTGTAGYNEQYF. The CDR3 DNA is TGTGCCAGCAGACCTACCGGGACAGCGGGGTACAATGAGCAGTACTTC.

The CDR3 DNA reads TGTGCCAGCAGCCAAGAGAGGTCCGTACTCCACTTT. Translated: CASSQERSVLHF. V and J are TRBV14 and TRBJ1-6; D gene uncertain. The CDR3 has 12 residues. Germline V gene lookup returns CDR1 SGHDN and CDR2 FVKESK. The V end lost 0 bases, the J end lost 16 bases, and 10 bases lay between the germline ends.

The CDR3 DNA is TGTGCCAGCAGCCATGGTCTTGGCAGTACTCATACGCAGTATTTT. It translates to CASSHGLGSTHTQYF. The rearrangement joins TRBV3-1 to TRBJ2-3; no firm D call. CDR1 and CDR2 from the germline V gene are LGHDT and YNNKEL (reference sequence). The V gene lost 3 bases and the J gene lost 7 bases, with 17 bases spanning the gap. This CDR3 has 15 amino acids.

The chain links TRBV7-2 to TRBJ2-3; D is possibly TRBD2 (5 bases). The germline gives CDR1 SGHTA, CDR2 FQGNSA. V was shortened by 4 bases and J by 6 bases, with 11 bases between the two germline ends. CDR3 length: 13 residues. The CDR3 loop is CASSSLGWDTQYF. In DNA, the CDR3 is TGTGCCAGCAGCTCACTAGGTTGGGATACGCAGTATTTT.

The chain has TRBV20-1 and TRBJ2-7, with D possibly being TRBD1 or TRBD2 (5 bases each). The germline V and J ends were trimmed by 4 bases and 6 bases, with 16 bases remaining between them. Germline lookup yields CDR1 DFQATT and CDR2 SNEGSKA (reference sequence). The CDR3 covers 13 residues. CDR3 DNA: TGCAGTGCTATCAGGGTTGGGACCGCCGAGCAGTACTTC. Translating gives CSAIRVGTAEQYF.

The V call is TRBV7-6, the J call TRBJ2-1; 7 nucleotides line up with TRBD1. V lost 6 bases and J lost 9; bases outside the gene matches: 5. The CDR3 length is 12 residues. The V gene's germline CDR1 is SGHVS and CDR2 FNYEAQ. The CDR3 reads CASRLTGSEQFF. The CDR3 DNA sequence: TGTGCCAGCAGACTGACAGGGTCTGAGCAGTTCTTC. The variable domain in full, with the rest retrieved from reference TRBV7-6 and TRBJ2-1, is GAGVSQSPRYKVTKRGQDVALRCDPISGHVSLYWYRQALGQGPEFLTYFNYEAQQDKSGLPNDRFSAERPEGSISTLTIQRTEQRDSAMYRCASRLTGSEQFFGPGTRLTVL.

The V call is TRBV5-1, the J call TRBJ2-1; 10 nucleotides line up with TRBD2. Unmatched junction bases numbered 7, after V lost 4 bases and J lost 3 bases. Germline lookup yields CDR1 SGHRS and CDR2 YFSETQ. The length of the CDR3 is 16 residues. Here the CDR3 DNA reads TGCGCCAGCAGCGTCGTTAGCGGGGGGCTCTACAATGAGCAGTTCTTC. It is translated as CASSVVSGGLYNEQFF. Filled out from reference TRBV5-1 and TRBJ2-1, the complete variable domain reads KAGVTQTPRYLIKTRGQQVTLSCSPISGHRSVSWYQQTPGQGLQFLFEYFSETQRNKGNFPGRFSGRQFSNSRSEMNVSTLELGDSALYLCASSVVSGGLYNEQFFGPGTRLTVL.

The V call is TRBV11-2, the J call TRBJ2-7; the D is unclear. The ends were cut back, 1 base at V and 5 bases at J, with 12 bases in the middle. Germline CDR1 reads SGHAT; CDR2 reads FQNNGV. This CDR3 has 14 residues. The CDR3 DNA is TGTGCCAGCAGCTTAGCCCTCTTAGCCCACGAGCAGTACTTC. Translated, it gives CASSLALLAHEQYF.

This clonotype appeared many times. V gene TRBV7-8 combines with J gene TRBJ2-3; 9 bases are a match to TRBD1. The V gene end was trimmed by 2 bases and the J gene end by 4 bases; junction bases not matched to a gene: 4. Per the germline V gene, CDR1 is SGHVS and CDR2 is FQNEAQ. The CDR3 is made up of 15 amino acids. The CDR3 region has the DNA TGTGCCAGCAGCTTAACAGGGGGCGGCGCAGATACGCAGTATTTT. This gives the protein CASSLTGGGADTQYF. Using reference TRBV7-8 and TRBJ2-3 for the parts outside the CDR3, the full variable domain is GAGVSQSPRYKVAKRGQDVALRCDPISGHVSLFWYQQALGQGPEFLTYFQNEAQLDKSGLPSDRFFAERPEGSVSTLKIQRTQQEDSAVYLCASSLTGGGADTQYFGPGTRLTVL.

This clonotype occurred a few times. This rearrangement joins TRBV5-1 to TRBJ2-2; D assignment may be TRBD1 or TRBD2 (6 bases each). CDR1 and CDR2 (germline): SGHRS, YFSETQ. The CDR3 spans 17 residues. V lost 0 bases and J lost 4, with 16 bases in between. CDR3 sequence: CASSLGARGGSTGELFF. In DNA, the CDR3 is TGCGCCAGCAGCTTGGGAGCCAGGGGAGGCAGCACCGGGGAGCTGTTTTTT.

This chain joins TRBV7-9 and TRBJ2-7; 8 bases fit TRBD1. This CDR3 has 12 residues. J gave up 5 bases and V 11 bases, and 8 bases lay outside the gene matches. The germline gives CDR1 SEHNR, CDR2 FQNEAQ (reference sequence). CDR3 region: CAWTGSGDEQYF. The CDR3 coding sequence is TGTGCCTGGACAGGGAGTGGTGACGAGCAGTACTTC.

The rearrangement uses TRBV27 and TRBJ1-4; TRBD1 is a possible D gene (5 bases). V was shortened by 2 bases and J by 4 bases, with 11 bases between the two germline ends. CDR1 is MNHEY and CDR2 is SMNVEV in the germline V gene (reference sequence). The CDR3 has 15 amino acids. The CDR3 is CASSLGPTVNEKLFF. The CDR3, as DNA: TGTGCCAGCAGTTTAGGCCCGACAGTTAATGAAAAACTGTTTTTT.

The rearrangement joins TRBV6-5 to TRBJ1-2, with TRBD1 identical over 8 bases. In germline, CDR1 is MNHEY, CDR2 SVGAGI. There are 14 residues in the CDR3. After removal of 6 bases from V and 4 bases from J, the junction contained 7 bases not matched to a gene. The CDR3 is CASRTTGVGYGYTF. The CDR3 bases are TGTGCCAGCAGGACGACAGGGGTGGGCTATGGCTACACCTTC.

The chain employs TRBV20-1 and TRBJ1-1; no firm D call. Germline-derived CDR1 and CDR2 are DFQATT and SNEGSKA (reference sequence). The CDR3 spans 15 residues. V lost 0 bases, J lost 0 bases, and 11 bases lay in between. CDR3 residues: CSARDWRAMNTEAFF. CDR3 sequence (DNA): TGCAGTGCTAGAGATTGGAGAGCGATGAACACTGAAGCTTTCTTT.

The rearrangement joins TRBV11-2 to TRBJ2-2; D is ambiguous. The CDR3 length is 14 residues. The V gene lost 2 bases and the J gene lost 0 bases, with 4 bases spanning the gap. The germline CDR1 and CDR2 sequences are SGHAT and FQNNGV. The chain's CDR3 is CASSLTPNTGELFF. CDR3 bases: TGTGCCAGCAGCTTAACACCGAACACCGGGGAGCTGTTTTTT.

The chain couples TRBV12-3 or TRBV12-4 to TRBJ2-3; 11 bases are shared with TRBD2. There are 20 residues in the CDR3. J was trimmed by 2 bases and V by 6 bases; bases with no gene match: 19. CDR3 coding DNA: TGTGCCAGCAGGCCCATTGTAGGGGGCACTAGCGGGGGACTCACAGATACGCAGTATTTT. Protein sequence: CASRPIVGGTSGGLTDTQYF.

The gene calls are TRBV11-2 and TRBJ2-6; perhaps TRBD2 as D (7 bases). Germline V gene lookup returns CDR1 SGHAT and CDR2 FQNNGV. This CDR3 has 19 residues. V dropped 4 bases and J dropped 0 bases, with 19 bases sitting between them. CDR3 DNA sequence: TGTGCCAGCAGCTCCCTTGGGGGGGGCGCTCTCTCTGGGGCCAACGTCCTGACTTTC. Protein: CASSSLGGGALSGANVLTF.

This clonotype was counted ten times or more. The V call is TRBV5-5, the J call TRBJ2-7; D possibly corresponds to TRBD2 (6 bases). The CDR3 has 15 residues. Deletions cut 4 bases from V and 0 bases from J, with 14 bases between. Germline V lookup: CDR1 SGHKS, CDR2 YYEKEE (reference sequence). For the CDR3, the DNA is TGTGCCAGCAGCCCAGGCGGAGGGATCTCCTACGAGCAGTACTTC. As protein: CASSPGGGISYEQYF.

As for this clonotype: This CDR3 fails to terminate in the conserved phenylalanine or tryptophan, so it likely reflects a read error. The J gene is TRBJ2-2, the V gene TRBV28; D unresolved. V lost 6 bases to trimming and J lost 5 bases, with 10 bases between them. The length of the CDR3 is 13 residues. Germline V CDR1 and CDR2: MDHEN, SYDVKM. The CDR3 nucleotides read TGTGCCAGCAGGACATCTCTTACCGGGGAGCTGTTTCTT. Residues: CASRTSLTGELFL.

This clonotype was observed a few times. V usage is TRBV24-1 and J usage is TRBJ1-5; D perhaps matches TRBD1 (6 bases). The CDR3 runs 15 residues. The germline V and J ends were trimmed by 6 bases and 2 bases, with 13 bases remaining between them. Germline assignment: CDR1 KGHDR and CDR2 SFDVKD. The CDR3 spells CATSSTGARNQPQHF. The CDR3 DNA reads as TGTGCCACCAGTTCGACAGGTGCGCGCAATCAGCCCCAGCATTTT.

This clonotype was observed many times. V gene TRBV9 combines with J gene TRBJ2-3, with 8 bases aligning to TRBD2. Trimming took 3 bases from V and 4 from J; bases not matched to a gene: 4. The germline gives CDR1 SGDLS, CDR2 YYNGEE. The CDR3 is made up of 14 amino acids. The CDR3 DNA reads as TGTGCCAGCAGCGCCGGACTAGCCGCAGATACGCAGTATTTT. Encoded protein: CASSAGLAADTQYF.

This rearrangement joins TRBV6-1 to TRBJ2-7; D may be TRBD1 (7 bases). Trimming cost V 8 bases and J 5 bases, with 19 bases left between them. This CDR3 has 14 amino acids. Germline CDR1 MNHNS, CDR2 SASEGT. CDR3 nucleotides: TGTGCCAGCGACCGCAGGGGGGATTTCGACGAGCAGTACTTC. Amino acids: CASDRRGDFDEQYF.